The subject of this entry is one T cell receptor (beta chain). This record comes from a study of blood T cell repertoires in COVID-19. Background on the study: The United States, Italy and Spain were the sources of the acute and convalescent COVID-19 samples.

This CDR3 contains 17 residues. The ends were cut back, 0 bases at V and 2 bases at J, with 16 bases in the middle. CDR1 and CDR2 from the germline V gene are SGHDN and FVKESK. Original data processing: Estimates of nucleated cell counts were drawn from the amplification of reference gene primers. TCRdb's copy holds only in-frame clones and misses some; the assay was immunoSEQ multiplex PCR. Clone size and the V and J calls come from that table; the DNA yielded D and trimming. This sample carries hundreds of thousands of clones, 84% of them seen once, and the ten largest clones take roughly 8.6%. The TCR sequence derives from a human donor in a cohort sampled during active COVID-19. The material sequenced was peripheral blood. V and J are TRBV14 and TRBJ2-5; weak D call: TRBD1 (5 bases). The CDR3 DNA reads as TGTGCCAGCAGCCAAGAGAACAGGAGCCCATCTCAAGAGACCCAGTACTTC. This translates into CASSQENRSPSQETQYF.